This T cell receptor beta chain was retrieved from a study of shared clonotypes between healthy human individuals. Study details: The people who gave samples were two women and a few men aged 18 to 49.

Naive CD8 cells comprised CD45RO-negative, CCR7-positively selected cells, excluding terminally differentiated effector memory CD45RA+ cells. The authors loaded 150 to 250 ng DNA, 25,000 to 30,000 T cell genomes, into sorted-subset replicate PCRs. Generated by immunoSEQ multiplex PCR, the TCRdb table keeps only in-frame clones and is missing some. The sample lists about 2.2 million clones, 80% to 95% occurring once. Concerning this clone itself: Other DNA sequences in this sample translate to the same CDR3.

Sequencing was performed on naive CD8+ T cells from PBMCs. The clonotype originates from a man between 18 and 35 years old in good health. Some clones in this sample may be carry-over from other donors' samples.

The CDR3: CASSLLAGGYNEQFF. As DNA, the CDR3 is TGTGCCAGCAGCTTACTAGCGGGAGGTTACAATGAGCAGTTCTTC. V gene TRBV11-2 combines with J gene TRBJ2-1; 11 nucleotides line up with TRBD2. The trim removed 2 bases at V and 4 bases at J, leaving 1 base unmatched. CDR3 length: 15 amino acids. The germline CDR1 and CDR2 sequences are SGHAT and FQNNGV.